This is a list of T cell receptor beta chains from one sample in a study of cytomegalovirus exposure and HLA in healthy donors. Here immunoSEQ multiplex PCR was the method, and the copy in TCRdb shows in-frame clones only, minus some. The data contain hundreds of thousands of clones, around 65% of them singletons. The sample taken for sequencing was PBMCs. The receptors were gathered from a female donor in good health and CMV-seronegative. CDR3s include the opening cysteine and the closing phenylalanine or tryptophan. Fields, in order: clone size, V gene, D gene, J gene, CDR3 DNA, CDR3 protein. The D gene is left open where the match is weak. Where a row states a size, it is once, few, many or the class of an expanded clone; other rows omit it.

clone_size: NA
v_call: TRBV28
d_call: TRBD2
j_call: TRBJ2-1
cdr3_nt: TGTGCCAGCAGCTACCGGACTAGCGGGTATAACAATGAGCAGTTCTTC
cdr3_aa: CASSYRTSGYNNEQFF

clone_size: NA
v_call: TRBV19
d_call: NA
j_call: TRBJ2-7
cdr3_nt: TGTGCCAGTAGTCGTTTGGTTACGGGTGCCTACGAGCAGTACTTC
cdr3_aa: CASSRLVTGAYEQYF

clone_size: NA
v_call: TRBV10-2
d_call: NA
j_call: TRBJ2-3
cdr3_nt: TGCGCCACAACCTACGGGGTGGGCACAGATACGCAGTATTTT
cdr3_aa: CATTYGVGTDTQYF

clone_size: NA
v_call: TRBV28
d_call: NA
j_call: TRBJ1-2
cdr3_nt: TGTGCCAGTAGTCCTCCCCTCACAGGGTTGGGGGGCTACACCTTC
cdr3_aa: CASSPPLTGLGGYTF

clone_size: NA
v_call: TRBV30
d_call: NA
j_call: TRBJ1-1
cdr3_nt: TGTGCCTGGAGCGCGGGATTGGGTGAAGCTTTCTTT
cdr3_aa: CAWSAGLGEAFF

clone_size: NA
v_call: TRBV7-9
d_call: TRBD1
j_call: TRBJ1-3
cdr3_nt: TGTGCCAGCAGCTCCAGGGGGTCGAGCTCTGGAAACACCATATATTTT
cdr3_aa: CASSSRGSSSGNTIYF

clone_size: NA
v_call: TRBV11-2
d_call: NA
j_call: TRBJ2-7
cdr3_nt: TGTGCCAGCAGCTCCGGAGGGGGCGGGTGGAATTACCAGTCCTACGAGCAGTACTTC
cdr3_aa: CASSSGGGGWNYQSYEQYF

clone_size: NA
v_call: TRBV7-9
d_call: TRBD1
j_call: TRBJ2-5
cdr3_nt: TGTTCCAGCAGCGTACGGACGACAGGGGGCGCGGGGACCCAGTACTTC
cdr3_aa: CSSSVRTTGGAGTQYF

clone_size: NA
v_call: TRBV6-1
d_call: NA
j_call: TRBJ2-1
cdr3_nt: TGTGCCAGCAGTGAACCCTCCCGACTAGCCTACAATGAGCAGTTCTTC
cdr3_aa: CASSEPSRLAYNEQFF

clone_size: once
v_call: TRBV6-5
d_call: NA
j_call: TRBJ1-1
cdr3_nt: TGTGCCAGCAGTCCGGACAAGGTAATGAACACTGAAGCTTTCTTT
cdr3_aa: CASSPDKVMNTEAFF

clone_size: NA
v_call: TRBV7-8
d_call: TRBD1
j_call: TRBJ2-7
cdr3_nt: TGTGCCAGCGGCCCCGGGACAGGGACCTACGAGCAGTACTTC
cdr3_aa: CASGPGTGTYEQYF

clone_size: few
v_call: TRBV4-2
d_call: TRBD2
j_call: TRBJ2-3
cdr3_nt: TGTGCCAGCAGCCATAATGGACTAGCAGCTAGCACAGATACGCAGTATTTT
cdr3_aa: CASSHNGLAASTDTQYF

clone_size: NA
v_call: TRBV6-6
d_call: TRBD2
j_call: TRBJ2-1
cdr3_nt: TGTGCCAGCAGTCCAACTAGCGGGAGGGCCCGTGAGCAGTTCTTC
cdr3_aa: CASSPTSGRAREQFF

clone_size: NA
v_call: TRBV15
d_call: NA
j_call: TRBJ2-2
cdr3_nt: TGTGCCACCAGCAGAGATATCGGGAGAGACACCGGGGAGCTGTTTTTT
cdr3_aa: CATSRDIGRDTGELFF

clone_size: NA
v_call: TRBV15
d_call: TRBD1
j_call: TRBJ2-5
cdr3_nt: TGTGCCACCAGCAGAGCACGGACAGGGGATCTGGGGGAGACCCAGTACTTC
cdr3_aa: CATSRARTGDLGETQYF

clone_size: few
v_call: TRBV29-1
d_call: TRBD2
j_call: TRBJ2-1
cdr3_nt: TGCAGCGTTGTGGGGACTAGCCGCTACAATGAGCAGTTCTTC
cdr3_aa: CSVVGTSRYNEQFF

clone_size: NA
v_call: TRBV28
d_call: NA
j_call: TRBJ1-1
cdr3_nt: TGTGCCAGCAGTACGGACATGAACACTGAAGCTTTCTTT
cdr3_aa: CASSTDMNTEAFF

clone_size: NA
v_call: TRBV11-3
d_call: TRBD1
j_call: TRBJ2-6
cdr3_nt: TGTGCCAGCAGTGACAGGGGATTCTCTGGGGCCAACGTCCTGACTTTC
cdr3_aa: CASSDRGFSGANVLTF

clone_size: NA
v_call: TRBV5-8
d_call: TRBD1
j_call: TRBJ1-1
cdr3_nt: TGTGCCAGCAGCTTGACAGGGGTTCGGGAGAACACTGAAGCTTTCTTT
cdr3_aa: CASSLTGVRENTEAFF

clone_size: NA
v_call: TRBV29-1
d_call: TRBD1
j_call: TRBJ1-4
cdr3_nt: TGCAGCGCCCAAGGACAGGGGGCAAGTGAAAAACTGTTTTTT
cdr3_aa: CSAQGQGASEKLFF

clone_size: many
v_call: TRBV20-1
d_call: NA
j_call: TRBJ2-3
cdr3_nt: TGCAGTGCTAGAAATTCTGATACGCAGTATTTT
cdr3_aa: CSARNSDTQYF

clone_size: NA
v_call: TRBV23-1
d_call: TRBD2
j_call: TRBJ2-5
cdr3_nt: TGCGCCAGCAACCGGGAGCGGGAGGAATGGTGGGAGACCCAGTACTTC
cdr3_aa: CASNREREEWWETQYF

clone_size: NA
v_call: TRBV28
d_call: NA
j_call: TRBJ1-3
cdr3_nt: TGTGCCAGCAGTTTGGGCCCCCAGGGTAGTGGAAACACCATATATTTT
cdr3_aa: CASSLGPQGSGNTIYF

clone_size: NA
v_call: TRBV29-1
d_call: NA
j_call: TRBJ1-1
cdr3_nt: TGCAGCGTTACAACAGGCCTCAACACTGAAGCTTTCTTT
cdr3_aa: CSVTTGLNTEAFF

clone_size: NA
v_call: TRBV27
d_call: NA
j_call: TRBJ1-1
cdr3_nt: TGTGCCAGCAGGGACATAGAAGAAGACATGAACACTGAAGCTTTCTTT
cdr3_aa: CASRDIEEDMNTEAFF

clone_size: NA
v_call: TRBV4-1
d_call: NA
j_call: TRBJ2-5
cdr3_nt: TGCGCCAGCAGCCAAGTTTTGTCTTTTGTCGGTAAGGAGACCCAGTACTTC
cdr3_aa: CASSQVLSFVGKETQYF

clone_size: NA
v_call: TRBV7-6
d_call: NA
j_call: TRBJ2-1
cdr3_nt: TGTGCCAGCAGCTCGCCGACTAGTTCAAGTGAGCAGTTCTTC
cdr3_aa: CASSSPTSSSEQFF

clone_size: NA
v_call: TRBV19
d_call: NA
j_call: TRBJ2-7
cdr3_nt: TGTGCCAGTAGTATTTCCGGCGGAAACACCTACGAGCAGTACTTC
cdr3_aa: CASSISGGNTYEQYF

clone_size: NA
v_call: TRBV19
d_call: NA
j_call: TRBJ1-3
cdr3_nt: TGTGCCAGTAACCGGCAGGGCTACTCTGGAAACACCATATATTTT
cdr3_aa: CASNRQGYSGNTIYF

clone_size: NA
v_call: TRBV2
d_call: TRBD2
j_call: TRBJ2-2
cdr3_nt: TGTGCCAGCAGTATCGGGACTAGTGGTACCGGGGAGCTGTTTTTT
cdr3_aa: CASSIGTSGTGELFF

clone_size: NA
v_call: TRBV30
d_call: NA
j_call: TRBJ2-5
cdr3_nt: TGTGCCTGGAGTGATAAAGGGGGGACCCAGTACTTC
cdr3_aa: CAWSDKGGTQYF

clone_size: NA
v_call: TRBV5-4
d_call: TRBD2
j_call: TRBJ2-3
cdr3_nt: TGTGCCAGCAGCGGGACTAGCGGGAGCCCTCGTAGCACAGATACGCAGTATTTT
cdr3_aa: CASSGTSGSPRSTDTQYF

clone_size: NA
v_call: TRBV7-3
d_call: TRBD2
j_call: TRBJ2-1
cdr3_nt: TGTGCCAACAGCTTAATGTCTAGCGGGACTGGGGAGCAGTTCTTC
cdr3_aa: CANSLMSSGTGEQFF

clone_size: NA
v_call: TRBV4-1
d_call: TRBD2
j_call: TRBJ2-3
cdr3_nt: TGCGCCAGCAGCCAGGTTAGCGGGACCTACACAGATACGCAGTATTTT
cdr3_aa: CASSQVSGTYTDTQYF

clone_size: NA
v_call: TRBV6-1
d_call: NA
j_call: TRBJ2-7
cdr3_nt: TGTGCCAGCACTAGTTACGAGCAGTACTTC
cdr3_aa: CASTSYEQYF

clone_size: NA
v_call: TRBV5-6
d_call: NA
j_call: TRBJ1-1
cdr3_nt: TGTGCCAGCAGCCTTACAGGGAACACTGAAGCTTTCTTT
cdr3_aa: CASSLTGNTEAFF

clone_size: NA
v_call: TRBV14
d_call: NA
j_call: TRBJ2-7
cdr3_nt: TGTGCCAGCAGCCTTGGGGAGTACTACGAGCAGTACTTC
cdr3_aa: CASSLGEYYEQYF

clone_size: NA
v_call: TRBV10-1
d_call: NA
j_call: TRBJ2-5
cdr3_nt: TGCGCCAGCAGTGAGTCGACTCGAAAAGGGGCTAAAGAGACCCAGTACTTC
cdr3_aa: CASSESTRKGAKETQYF

clone_size: NA
v_call: TRBV27
d_call: TRBD2
j_call: TRBJ2-3
cdr3_nt: TGTGCCAGCAGTTTATTACTAGCGGGAGGGACAGATACGCAGTATTTT
cdr3_aa: CASSLLLAGGTDTQYF

clone_size: NA
v_call: TRBV15
d_call: NA
j_call: TRBJ2-1
cdr3_nt: TGTGCCACCAGCAGAGATCCCCGGGACTATGAGCAGTTCTTC
cdr3_aa: CATSRDPRDYEQFF

clone_size: NA
v_call: TRBV11-2
d_call: NA
j_call: TRBJ2-7
cdr3_nt: TGTGCCAGCAGCCAACCAACAGGGTACGAGCAGTACTTC
cdr3_aa: CASSQPTGYEQYF

clone_size: NA
v_call: TRBV11-3
d_call: NA
j_call: TRBJ1-6
cdr3_nt: TGTGCCAGCAGCGGAGATAATTCACCCCTCCACTTT
cdr3_aa: CASSGDNSPLHF

clone_size: NA
v_call: TRBV11-2
d_call: TRBD1
j_call: TRBJ1-1
cdr3_nt: TGTGCCAGCAGCCCCCGACAGGGGGAGAACACTGAAGCTTTCTTT
cdr3_aa: CASSPRQGENTEAFF

clone_size: NA
v_call: TRBV27
d_call: NA
j_call: TRBJ2-7
cdr3_nt: TGTGCCAGCAGTTTCCCCCCCTACTACGAGCAGTACTTC
cdr3_aa: CASSFPPYYEQYF

clone_size: NA
v_call: TRBV9
d_call: TRBD2
j_call: TRBJ2-1
cdr3_nt: TGTGCCAGCAGCTCCACCTCCCTGCCTGGACTAGCGGGAGCAAATGATCGGGGGATCAATGAGCAGTTCTTC
cdr3_aa: CASSSTSLPGLAGANDRGINEQFF

clone_size: NA
v_call: TRBV18
d_call: NA
j_call: TRBJ2-5
cdr3_nt: TGTGCCAGCTCACCAGCGGGGATCGGGGGACAAGAGACCCAGTACTTC
cdr3_aa: CASSPAGIGGQETQYF

clone_size: NA
v_call: TRBV6-5
d_call: TRBD1
j_call: TRBJ1-2
cdr3_nt: TGTGCCAGCAGCCCCGACAGGGGCCCTTCGAGCTACACCTTC
cdr3_aa: CASSPDRGPSSYTF

clone_size: NA
v_call: TRBV28
d_call: TRBD1
j_call: TRBJ2-6
cdr3_nt: TGTGCCAGCAGTTTAATCCTGGACAGGGGGGGCTCTGGGGCCAACGTCCTGACTTTC
cdr3_aa: CASSLILDRGGSGANVLTF

clone_size: NA
v_call: TRBV4-1
d_call: TRBD2
j_call: TRBJ2-3
cdr3_nt: TGCGCCAGCAGCCAAGATCCGGGAGGGCGCACAGATACGCAGTATTTT
cdr3_aa: CASSQDPGGRTDTQYF

clone_size: NA
v_call: TRBV11-3
d_call: NA
j_call: TRBJ2-1
cdr3_nt: TGTGCCAGCAGCTCCGAGCTAGGAGGATTCGAGCAGTTCTTC
cdr3_aa: CASSSELGGFEQFF

clone_size: few
v_call: TRBV4-1
d_call: NA
j_call: TRBJ2-7
cdr3_nt: TGCGCCAGCAGGAGTGTCGCCTCCTACGAGCAGTACTTC
cdr3_aa: CASRSVASYEQYF

clone_size: NA
v_call: TRBV5-1
d_call: TRBD2
j_call: TRBJ2-2
cdr3_nt: TGCGCCAGCAGCCCCCCCGGACTAGCGAGCACCGGGGAGCTGTTTTTT
cdr3_aa: CASSPPGLASTGELFF

clone_size: NA
v_call: TRBV7-2
d_call: NA
j_call: TRBJ2-7
cdr3_nt: TGTGCCAGCAGCTTGATCGGCGAGCAGTACTTC
cdr3_aa: CASSLIGEQYF

clone_size: NA
v_call: TRBV19
d_call: TRBD1
j_call: TRBJ1-2
cdr3_nt: TGTGCCAGTAGGCGCCAGGGGGCGCGTGGCTACACCTTC
cdr3_aa: CASRRQGARGYTF

clone_size: NA
v_call: TRBV19
d_call: TRBD1
j_call: TRBJ2-7
cdr3_nt: TGTGCCAGTAGTACCCGGACAGGGCCGAGCGAGCAGTACTTC
cdr3_aa: CASSTRTGPSEQYF

clone_size: NA
v_call: TRBV6-5
d_call: NA
j_call: TRBJ2-7
cdr3_nt: TGTGCCAGCAGGGGGTTAGTACGTCAGGGAGGCGAGCAGTACTTC
cdr3_aa: CASRGLVRQGGEQYF